This TCR beta chain was obtained from a study of radiotherapy plus CTLA-4 blockade in lung cancer. Study background: Objective responses were seen in 18% of patients, disease control in over 25%. General study points: After radiotherapy and ipilimumab, tumor-derived clones expanded in peripheral blood. In blood, early T cell clone dynamics reportedly predicted response best, together with interferon-beta.

Remarks on this clone: What it binds is unknown.

TCRdb keeps only in-frame clones here, not all; method: immunoSEQ multiplex PCR. The table records about 80,000 clones, more than 60% of them present only once. The CDR3 totals 15 residues. J was trimmed by 0 bases and V by 4 bases; bases with no gene match: 3. The V gene's germline CDR1 is SGHRS and CDR2 YFSETQ. This clonotype was obtained from a human donor with non-small cell lung cancer whose response to radiotherapy plus ipilimumab could not be evaluated. Some clones in this sample may be carry-over from other donors' samples. The chain combines TRBV5-1 with TRBJ1-2; the match to TRBD1 covers 10 bases. Sequencing used peripheral blood, obtained from a patient treated with radiotherapy plus ipilimumab. The DNA of the CDR3 is TGCGCCAGCAGCCCCGGGACAGGGGCTAACTATGGCTACACCTTC. As protein: CASSPGTGANYGYTF.